The clone carrying this T cell receptor (beta chain) turned up a few times. Its antigen is as yet unknown. TCRdb called the 5' RACE reads again in MiXCR, with one record for every CDR3 protein. This sample has about 560,000 distinct CDR3 sequences, with approximately 15% found just once. The CDR3 is 15 residues long. J lost 5 bases, V lost 5 bases, and 6 bases had no gene match. Germline V gives CDR1 PRHDT, CDR2 FYEKMQ (reference sequence). This entry belongs to a study of T-cell memory formation after mild COVID-19. Regarding the study as a whole: Some clones that responded were present in memory (sampled pre-infection), which suggests cross-reactive memory joined. Among contracting clones, CD4+ were mainly CM/EM and CD8+ enriched in EMRA.

This TCR came from an adult woman who had mild COVID-19 (a few samples of this study predate the infection). Cell type and time point are not known. Material for sequencing was PBMCs or a T cell subset sorted from them (not recorded which). The V call is TRBV13, the J call TRBJ2-3, with 11 bases lining up with TRBD2. The CDR3 loop reads CASSIHGTSGDTQYF. The CDR3 nucleotides are TGTGCCAGCAGCATCCACGGGACTAGCGGAGATACGCAGTATTTT. The full variable domain, with the rest looked up from reference TRBV13 and TRBJ2-3, is AAGVIQSPRHLIKEKRETATLKCYPIPRHDTVYWYQQGPGQDPQFLISFYEKMQSDKGSIPDRFSAQQFSDYHSELNMSSLELGDSALYFCASSIHGTSGDTQYFGPGTRLTVL.